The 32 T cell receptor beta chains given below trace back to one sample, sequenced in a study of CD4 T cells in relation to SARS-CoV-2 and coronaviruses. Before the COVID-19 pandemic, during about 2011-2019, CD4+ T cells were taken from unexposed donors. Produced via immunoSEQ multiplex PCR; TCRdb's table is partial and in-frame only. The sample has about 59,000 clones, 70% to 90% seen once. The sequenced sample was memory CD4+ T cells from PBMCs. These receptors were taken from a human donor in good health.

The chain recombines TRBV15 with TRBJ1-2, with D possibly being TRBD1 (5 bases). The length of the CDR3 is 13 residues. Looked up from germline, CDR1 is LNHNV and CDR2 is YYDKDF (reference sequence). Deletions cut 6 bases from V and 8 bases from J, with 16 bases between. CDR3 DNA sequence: TGTGCCACCAGACCGGAGGGGCTCCGAGGCTACACCTTC. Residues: CATRPEGLRGYTF.

The CDR3 coding sequence is TGTGCCAGCAAATCAGGCGGACTTAGCACAGATACGCAGTATTTT. It yields the protein CASKSGGLSTDTQYF. This rearrangement joins TRBV9 to TRBJ2-3; TRBD2 might be the D (5 bases). The CDR3 has 15 amino acids. CDR1 is SGDLS and CDR2 is YYNGEE in the germline V gene. Trimming removed 6 bases at V and 0 bases at J, with 14 bases between.

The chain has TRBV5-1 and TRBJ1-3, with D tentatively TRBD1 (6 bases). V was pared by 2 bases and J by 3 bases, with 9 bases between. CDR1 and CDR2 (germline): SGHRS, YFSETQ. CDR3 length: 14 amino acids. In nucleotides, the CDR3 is TGCGCCAGCAGCTTAACAGGGATTGGAAACACCATATATTTT. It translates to CASSLTGIGNTIYF.

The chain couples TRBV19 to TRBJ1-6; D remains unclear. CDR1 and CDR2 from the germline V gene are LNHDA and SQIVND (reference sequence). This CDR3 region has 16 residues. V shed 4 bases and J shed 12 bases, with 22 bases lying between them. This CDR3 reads CASSTQPKPQTGPLHF. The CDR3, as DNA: TGTGCCAGTAGTACCCAACCAAAACCCCAGACGGGACCCCTCCACTTT.

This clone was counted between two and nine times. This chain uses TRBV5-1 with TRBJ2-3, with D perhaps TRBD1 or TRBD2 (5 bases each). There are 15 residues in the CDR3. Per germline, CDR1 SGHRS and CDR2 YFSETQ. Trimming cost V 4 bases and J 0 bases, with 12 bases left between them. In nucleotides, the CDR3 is TGCGCCAGCAGCCAGAGGGGCGGTAGCACAGATACGCAGTATTTT. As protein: CASSQRGGSTDTQYF.

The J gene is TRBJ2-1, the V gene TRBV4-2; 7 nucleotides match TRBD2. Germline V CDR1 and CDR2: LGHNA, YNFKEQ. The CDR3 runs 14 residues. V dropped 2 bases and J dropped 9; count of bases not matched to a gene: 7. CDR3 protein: CASSQSAGGSEQFF. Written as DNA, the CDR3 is TGTGCCAGCAGCCAATCGGCCGGGGGGTCTGAGCAGTTCTTC.

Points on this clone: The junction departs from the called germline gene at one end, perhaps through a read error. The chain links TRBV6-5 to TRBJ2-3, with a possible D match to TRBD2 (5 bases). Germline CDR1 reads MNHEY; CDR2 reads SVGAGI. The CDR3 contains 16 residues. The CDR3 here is CASSYSRASGADTQYF. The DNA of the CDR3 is TGTGCCAGCAGCTACTCTCGTGCCAGCGGCGCAGATACGCAGTATTTT.

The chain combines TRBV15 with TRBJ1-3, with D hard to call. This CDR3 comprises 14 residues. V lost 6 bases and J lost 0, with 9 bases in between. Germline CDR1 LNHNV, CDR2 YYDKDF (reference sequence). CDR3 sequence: CATSRDGSGNTIYF. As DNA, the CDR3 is TGTGCCACCAGTCGTGACGGCTCTGGAAACACCATATATTTT.

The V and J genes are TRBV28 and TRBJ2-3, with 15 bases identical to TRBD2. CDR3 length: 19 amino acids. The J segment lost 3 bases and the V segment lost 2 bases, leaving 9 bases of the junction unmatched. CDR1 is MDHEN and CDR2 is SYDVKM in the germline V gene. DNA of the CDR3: TGTGCCAGCAGTTTAGGAGGACTAGCGGGAGGGTCGGGGACAGATACGCAGTATTTT. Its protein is CASSLGGLAGGSGTDTQYF.

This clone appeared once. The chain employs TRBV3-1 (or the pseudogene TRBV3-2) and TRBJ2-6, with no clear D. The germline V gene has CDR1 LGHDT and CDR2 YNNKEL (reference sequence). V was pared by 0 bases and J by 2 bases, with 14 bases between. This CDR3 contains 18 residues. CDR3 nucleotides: TGTGCCAGCAGCCAAGAGGTATACAGCCCTGCTGGGGCCAACGTCCTGACTTTC. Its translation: CASSQEVYSPAGANVLTF.

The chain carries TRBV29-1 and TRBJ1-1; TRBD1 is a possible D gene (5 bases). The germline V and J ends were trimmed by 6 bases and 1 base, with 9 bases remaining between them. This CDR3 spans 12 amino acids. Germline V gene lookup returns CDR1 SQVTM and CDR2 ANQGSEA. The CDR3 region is CSVRRGNTEAFF. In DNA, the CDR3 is TGCAGCGTACGAAGGGGGAACACTGAAGCTTTCTTT.

This chain's CDR3 is CASSPRGDKGSNQPQHF. For the CDR3, the DNA is TGTGCCAGCAGTCCACGAGGTGATAAAGGTAGCAATCAGCCCCAGCATTTT. The chain joins TRBV5-5 to TRBJ1-5; no definite D call. V was cut by 5 bases and J by 0 bases, with 18 bases left in between. The length of the CDR3 is 17 residues. Germline CDR1 reads SGHKS; CDR2 reads YYEKEE (reference sequence).

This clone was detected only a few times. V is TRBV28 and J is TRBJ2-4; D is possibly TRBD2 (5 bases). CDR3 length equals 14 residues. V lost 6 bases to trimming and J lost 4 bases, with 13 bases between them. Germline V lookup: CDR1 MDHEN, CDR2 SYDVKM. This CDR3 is CASRSGRRKNIQYF. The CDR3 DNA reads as TGTGCCAGCAGAAGCGGCAGGAGGAAAAACATTCAGTACTTC. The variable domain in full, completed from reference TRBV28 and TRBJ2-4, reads DVKVTQSSRYLVKRTGEKVFLECVQDMDHENMFWYRQDPGLGLRLIYFSYDVKMKEKGDIPEGYSVSREKKERFSLILESASTNQTSMYLCASRSGRRKNIQYFGAGTRLSVL.

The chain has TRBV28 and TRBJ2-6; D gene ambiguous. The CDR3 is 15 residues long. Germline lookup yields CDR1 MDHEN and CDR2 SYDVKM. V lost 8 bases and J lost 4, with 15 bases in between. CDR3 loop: CASRGSFLGANVLTF. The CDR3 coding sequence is TGTGCCAGCCGTGGCAGTTTTCTGGGGGCCAACGTCCTGACTTTC.

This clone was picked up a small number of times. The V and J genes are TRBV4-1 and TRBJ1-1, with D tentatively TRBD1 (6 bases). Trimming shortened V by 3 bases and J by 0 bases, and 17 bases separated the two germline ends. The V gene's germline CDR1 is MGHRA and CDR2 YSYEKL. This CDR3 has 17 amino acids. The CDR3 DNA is TGCGCCAGCAGCCATATTCTACAGGGATATATGAACACTGAAGCTTTCTTT. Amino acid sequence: CASSHILQGYMNTEAFF.

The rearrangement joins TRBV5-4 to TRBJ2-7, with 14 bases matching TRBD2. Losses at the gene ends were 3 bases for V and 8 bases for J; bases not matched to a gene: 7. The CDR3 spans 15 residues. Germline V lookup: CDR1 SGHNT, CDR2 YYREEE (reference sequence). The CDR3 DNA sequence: TGTGCCAGCAGCTGGGGACTAGCGGGAGACCTAAAGCAGTACTTC. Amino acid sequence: CASSWGLAGDLKQYF. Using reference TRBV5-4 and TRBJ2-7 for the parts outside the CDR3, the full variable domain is ETGVTQSPTHLIKTRGQQVTLRCSSQSGHNTVSWYQQALGQGPQFIFQYYREEENGRGNFPPRFSGLQFPNYSSELNVNALELDDSALYLCASSWGLAGDLKQYFGPGTRLTVT.

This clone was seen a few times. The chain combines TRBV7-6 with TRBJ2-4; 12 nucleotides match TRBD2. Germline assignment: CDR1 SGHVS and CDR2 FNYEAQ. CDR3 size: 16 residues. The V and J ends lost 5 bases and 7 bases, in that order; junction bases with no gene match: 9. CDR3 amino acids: CASSLGTSGPGNIQYF. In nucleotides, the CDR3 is TGTGCCAGCAGCCTGGGGACTAGCGGGCCAGGGAACATTCAGTACTTC.

In DNA, the CDR3 is TGTGCCAGCAGCCTCTGGACTAGCGGTCGGTACGAGCAGTACTTC. Its translation is CASSLWTSGRYEQYF. V usage is TRBV14 and J usage is TRBJ2-7, with 10 bases aligning to TRBD2. V lost 4 bases, J lost 4 bases, and 7 bases stayed unmatched. CDR1 SGHDN and CDR2 FVKESK come from the germline V gene. The CDR3 is 15 amino acids. Variable domain in full (rest from reference TRBV14 and TRBJ2-7): EAGVTQFPSHSVIEKGQTVTLRCDPISGHDNLYWYRRVMGKEIKFLLHFVKESKQDESGMPNNRFLAERTGGTYSTLKVQPAELEDSGVYFCASSLWTSGRYEQYFGPGTRLTVT.

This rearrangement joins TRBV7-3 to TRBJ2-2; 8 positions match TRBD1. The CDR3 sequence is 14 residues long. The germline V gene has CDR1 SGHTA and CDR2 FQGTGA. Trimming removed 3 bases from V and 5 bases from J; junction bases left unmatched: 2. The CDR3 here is CASSFTGGTGELFF. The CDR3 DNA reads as TGTGCCAGCAGCTTCACAGGGGGGACCGGGGAGCTGTTTTTT.

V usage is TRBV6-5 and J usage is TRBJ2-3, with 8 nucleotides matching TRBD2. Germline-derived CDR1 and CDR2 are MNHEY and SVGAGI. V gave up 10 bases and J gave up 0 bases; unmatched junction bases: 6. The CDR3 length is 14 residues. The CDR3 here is CATKLAASTDTQYF. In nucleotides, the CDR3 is TGTGCCACCAAACTAGCGGCTAGCACAGATACGCAGTATTTT.

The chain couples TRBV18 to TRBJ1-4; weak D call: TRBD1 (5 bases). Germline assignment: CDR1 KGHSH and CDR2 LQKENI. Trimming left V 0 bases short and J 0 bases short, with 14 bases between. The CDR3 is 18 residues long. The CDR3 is CASSPPSRDGATNEKLFF. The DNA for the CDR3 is TGTGCCAGCTCACCACCTTCGAGGGACGGAGCAACTAATGAAAAACTGTTTTTT. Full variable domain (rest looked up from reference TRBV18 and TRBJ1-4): NAGVMQNPRHLVRRRGQEARLRCSPMKGHSHVYWYRQLPEEGLKFMVYLQKENIIDESGMPKERFSAEFPKEGPSILRIQQVVRGDSAAYFCASSPPSRDGATNEKLFFGSGTQLSVL.

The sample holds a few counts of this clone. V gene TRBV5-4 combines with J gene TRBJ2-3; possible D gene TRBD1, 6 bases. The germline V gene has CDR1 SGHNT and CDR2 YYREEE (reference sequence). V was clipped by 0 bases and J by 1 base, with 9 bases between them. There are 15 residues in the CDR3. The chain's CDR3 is CASSLVAGGTDTQYF. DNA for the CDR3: TGTGCCAGCAGCTTGGTTGCAGGGGGCACAGATACGCAGTATTTT.

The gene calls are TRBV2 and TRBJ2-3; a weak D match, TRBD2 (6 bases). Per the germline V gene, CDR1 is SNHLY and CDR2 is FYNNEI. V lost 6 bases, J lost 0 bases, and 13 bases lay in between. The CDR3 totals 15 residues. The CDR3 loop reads CASRGDLRSTDTQYF. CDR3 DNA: TGTGCCAGCAGGGGGGACTTGAGAAGCACAGATACGCAGTATTTT.

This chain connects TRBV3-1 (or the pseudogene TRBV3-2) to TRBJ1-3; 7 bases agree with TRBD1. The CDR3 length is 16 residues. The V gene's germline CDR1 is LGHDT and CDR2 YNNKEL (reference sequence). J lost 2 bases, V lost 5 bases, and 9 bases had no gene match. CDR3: CASSSRDSGTGNTIYF. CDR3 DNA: TGTGCCAGCAGCTCCCGGGACAGTGGGACTGGAAACACCATATATTTT.

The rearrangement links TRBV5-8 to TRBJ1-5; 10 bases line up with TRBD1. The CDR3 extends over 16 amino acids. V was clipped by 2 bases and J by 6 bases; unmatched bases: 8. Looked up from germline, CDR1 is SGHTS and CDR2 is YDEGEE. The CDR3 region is CASSLRQGASVQPQHF. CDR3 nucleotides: TGTGCCAGCAGCTTACGACAGGGGGCGAGTGTTCAGCCCCAGCATTTT.

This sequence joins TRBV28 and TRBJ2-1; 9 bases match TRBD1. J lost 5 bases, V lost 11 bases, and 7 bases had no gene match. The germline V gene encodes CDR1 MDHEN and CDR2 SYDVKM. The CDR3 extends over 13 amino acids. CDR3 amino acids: CAGTGTGNNEQFF. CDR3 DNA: TGTGCCGGAACCGGGACAGGGAACAATGAGCAGTTCTTC.

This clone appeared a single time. This chain's CDR3 is CASSLGGSGDTQYF. CDR3 in DNA: TGTGCCAGCAGCTTAGGCGGGAGCGGAGATACGCAGTATTTT. The J gene is TRBJ2-3, the V gene TRBV7-3; 7 bases match TRBD2. From germline, CDR1 is SGHTA and CDR2 FQGTGA. V lost 2 bases and J lost 5; bases outside the gene matches: 4. The CDR3 loop spans 14 amino acids.

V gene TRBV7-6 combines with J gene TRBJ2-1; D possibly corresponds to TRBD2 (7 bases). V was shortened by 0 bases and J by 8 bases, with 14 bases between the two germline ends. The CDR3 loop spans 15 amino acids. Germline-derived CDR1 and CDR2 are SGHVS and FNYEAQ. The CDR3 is CASSLAGGRQDEQFF. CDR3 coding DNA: TGTGCCAGCAGCTTAGCGGGAGGGCGACAGGATGAGCAGTTCTTC.

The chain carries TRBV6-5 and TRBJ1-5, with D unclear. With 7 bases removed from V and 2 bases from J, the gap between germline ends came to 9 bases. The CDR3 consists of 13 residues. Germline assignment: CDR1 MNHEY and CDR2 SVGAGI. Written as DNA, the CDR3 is TGTGCCAGCAAAGTGGATGGCAATCAGCCCCAGCATTTT. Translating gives CASKVDGNQPQHF.

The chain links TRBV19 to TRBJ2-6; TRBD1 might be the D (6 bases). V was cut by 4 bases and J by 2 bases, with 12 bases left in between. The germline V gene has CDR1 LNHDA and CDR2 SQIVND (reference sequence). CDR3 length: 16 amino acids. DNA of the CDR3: TGTGCCAGTAGTACCAAGGGGGTAACTGGGGCCAACGTCCTGACTTTC. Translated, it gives CASSTKGVTGANVLTF. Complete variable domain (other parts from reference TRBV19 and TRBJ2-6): DGGITQSPKYLFRKEGQNVTLSCEQNLNHDAMYWYRQDPGQGLRLIYYSQIVNDFQKGDIAEGYSVSREKKESFPLTVTSAQKNPTAFYLCASSTKGVTGANVLTFGAGSRLTVL.

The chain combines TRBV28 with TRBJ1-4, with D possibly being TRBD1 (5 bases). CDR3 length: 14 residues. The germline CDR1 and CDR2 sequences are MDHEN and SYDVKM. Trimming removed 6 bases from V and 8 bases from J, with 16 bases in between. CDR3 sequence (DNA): TGTGCCAGCAGACCGGACAATCAAAGGGAAAAACTGTTTTTT. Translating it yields CASRPDNQREKLFF.

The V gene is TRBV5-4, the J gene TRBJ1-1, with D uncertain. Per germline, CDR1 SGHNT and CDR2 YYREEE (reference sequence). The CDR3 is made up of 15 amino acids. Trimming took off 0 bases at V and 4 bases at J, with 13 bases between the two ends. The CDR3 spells CASSLGGEGSTEAFF. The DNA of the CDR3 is TGTGCCAGCAGCTTGGGCGGGGAAGGGAGCACTGAAGCTTTCTTT.